This TCR beta chain emerged from a study of T cells in Graves' hyperthyroidism and ophthalmopathy. Study-level points and caveats: Among clonotypes expanded in thyroid above 0.001, most were also found in blood.

Clinical symptoms, serum thyroxine and TRAb, thyroid ultrasound and orbital computed tomography were used for the diagnoses. The CDR3 is 16 residues long. Between the trimmed V and J ends, which lost 7 bases and 4 bases, there was a span of 23 bases. Germline CDR1 reads SEHNR; CDR2 reads FQNEAQ (reference sequence). Amplified TCR beta CDR3 regions derived from RNA transcripts. HTBI primers were employed in a first-round RT-PCR of the TCR CDR3. MiXCR, run by TCRdb on the multiplex PCR reads, gives a single entry per CDR3 protein. Here the sample spans roughly 580,000 distinct CDR3 sequences, around 13% being singletons. This clonotype was observed many times. Its antigen is not identified.

The TCR was taken from a woman aged 30 to 39 with Graves' hyperthyroidism that later progressed to Graves' ophthalmopathy. The chain is built from TRBV7-9 and TRBJ2-7; possibly TRBD1 or TRBD2 for D (5 bases each). Specimen: blood. As DNA, the CDR3 is TGTGCCAGCACCCTAGACCCAGGGTCCCTAGCATACGAGCAGTACTTC. It codes for CASTLDPGSLAYEQYF.